The entry below describes one T cell receptor (beta chain). Its target is unknown. Germline and junction disagree at one end, which may indicate a read error. The data are from a study of tumor-infiltrating lymphocytes in glioblastoma multiforme. Broader study findings: Unequal TCR RNA per T cell might skew measured clone sizes. TCR plus mutation findings rest on a single glioblastoma patient.

TCRB libraries came from RNA via three nested multiplex PCR rounds. A C-beta primer primed TCRB cDNA from roughly 0.51 ug RNA. No unique molecular identifiers were described for these TCRB libraries. Each CDR3 protein is one row after TCRdb ran MiXCR on the multiplex PCR reads. The repertoire holds about 15,000 distinct CDR3 sequences, with 55% to 85% as singletons. Per the germline V gene, CDR1 is SGHAT and CDR2 is FQDESV (reference sequence). The length of the CDR3 is 13 residues. This receptor was taken from a male donor with glioblastoma. This sequence joins TRBV11-1 and TRBJ2-7, with D tentatively TRBD1 (6 bases). Material: brain tumor tissue. The CDR3, as DNA: TGTGCGAGCACCCTGAGTCAGGGGTACGAGCAGTACTTC. Amino acids: CASTLSQGYEQYF.